These 30 T cell receptor beta chains were sequenced from one sample in a study of patients and donors after allogeneic stem cell transplantation. TCRdb fed the RT-PCR reads into MiXCR, producing one record per CDR3 protein. Seen here are approximately 430,000 distinct CDR3 sequences, 15% to 20% observed once, and the top ten hold less than 9.5%. The sequenced sample consisted of blood, either unsorted or a sorted T cell fraction (not recorded which). The receptor source for this set is a human donor who was either an allogeneic HSCT recipient or a stem cell or donor lymphocyte infusion donor (not recorded which). It is not recorded whose cells these are; they may come from a transplant donor.

This clonotype came up once. The chain employs TRBV5-1 and TRBJ2-3, with D maybe TRBD1 (5 bases). The CDR3 has 15 amino acids. CDR1 is SGHRS, CDR2 YFSETQ, per germline. Trimming removed 0 bases at V and 4 bases at J, with 12 bases between. The DNA for the CDR3 is TGCGCCAGCAGCTTGGCGGCGGCAGGGTCAGATACGCAGTATTTT. Protein product: CASSLAAAGSDTQYF. Together with reference TRBV5-1 and TRBJ2-3, the CDR3 gives the full variable domain: KAGVTQTPRYLIKTRGQQVTLSCSPISGHRSVSWYQQTPGQGLQFLFEYFSETQRNKGNFPGRFSGRQFSNSRSEMNVSTLELGDSALYLCASSLAAAGSDTQYFGPGTRLTVL.

In its sample, this clonotype was seen a few times. The chain employs TRBV5-6 and TRBJ2-1; TRBD2 aligns across 16 bases. CDR3 length: 20 residues. The germline gives CDR1 SGHDT, CDR2 YYEEEE. Trimming cost V 4 bases and J 3 bases; bases outside gene matches: 13. The CDR3 coding sequence is TGTGCCAGCAGCGCGTTACCGGGACTAGCGGGGGGGCCCGACTACAATGAGCAGTTCTTC. Its translation is CASSALPGLAGGPDYNEQFF.

The chain uses TRBV2 and TRBJ2-1; 7 bases match TRBD2. The CDR3 has 16 residues. Trimming took 8 bases from V and 3 from J; bases not matched to a gene: 13. Germline-derived CDR1 and CDR2 are SNHLY and FYNNEI. The DNA of the CDR3 is TGTGCCAGCTTTGACCCCCGGAGGACTAGCTACAATGAGCAGTTCTTC. Its translation: CASFDPRRTSYNEQFF.

This clonotype was detected a few times. The genes are TRBV29-1 and TRBJ2-7; D remains ambiguous. The CDR3 has 11 amino acids. V shed 3 bases and J shed 11 bases, with 14 bases lying between them. Germline V gives CDR1 SQVTM, CDR2 ANQGSEA. The CDR3 loop is CSVEIINREYF. CDR3 in DNA: TGCAGCGTTGAGATCATCAATCGAGAGTACTTC.

This clonotype was seen at least ten times. The chain uses TRBV5-1 and TRBJ1-2; 7 bases are shared with TRBD1. After removal of 0 bases from V and 7 bases from J, the junction contained 6 bases not matched to a gene. The germline gives CDR1 SGHRS, CDR2 YFSETQ. The CDR3 is 14 residues long. CDR3 DNA sequence: TGCGCCAGCAGCTTGGATGGGACAGAAGCTGGCTACACCTTC. Its protein product is CASSLDGTEAGYTF.

This clonotype occurred many times. This chain connects TRBV2 to TRBJ1-6; D gene uncertain. The CDR3 consists of 12 residues. Germline V CDR1 and CDR2: SNHLY, FYNNEI. Trimming cost V 3 bases and J 14 bases, with 11 bases left between them. In nucleotides, the CDR3 is TGTGCCAGCAGTGATGCAGGATATGCCCTCCACTTT. This translates into CASSDAGYALHF.

The chain uses TRBV4-1 and TRBJ2-7; D is ambiguous. This CDR3 is built from 15 residues. Trimming removed 0 bases from V and 8 bases from J, with 17 bases in between. Germline CDR1 MGHRA, CDR2 YSYEKL. In nucleotides, the CDR3 is TGCGCCAGCAGCCAAGAACCCAGGAGCACTTCTCAGCAGTACTTC. It codes for CASSQEPRSTSQQYF.

This clonotype showed up just a few times. V usage is TRBV6-6 and J usage is TRBJ2-7, with a tentative D call TRBD1 (6 bases). Germline loops: CDR1 MNHNY, CDR2 SVGAGI (reference sequence). V was shortened by 6 bases and J by 7 bases, with 10 bases between the two germline ends. The CDR3 is made up of 11 amino acids. CDR3 DNA: TGTGCCAGCAGCGGGCAGGGGGAGCAGTACTTC. Translation gives CASSGQGEQYF.

The rearrangement joins TRBV18 to TRBJ2-3; 16 bases are shared with TRBD2. Per the germline V gene, CDR1 is KGHSH and CDR2 is LQKENI. V gave up 4 bases and J gave up 2 bases; unmatched junction bases: 12. This CDR3 is 20 amino acids long. The CDR3 here is CASSRLTGTSGGETTDTQYF. DNA for the CDR3: TGTGCCAGCTCACGACTCACCGGGACTAGCGGGGGGGAGACCACAGATACGCAGTATTTT.

This clonotype was recorded a few times. V gene TRBV19 combines with J gene TRBJ1-2, with D hard to call. This CDR3 is built from 15 residues. V gave up 0 bases and J gave up 4 bases, with 12 bases separating them. From germline, CDR1 is LNHDA and CDR2 SQIVND (reference sequence). CDR3 DNA sequence: TGTGCCAGTAGTATAGATGGGCGCCCCCCCTATGGCTACACCTTC. As protein: CASSIDGRPPYGYTF.

This clonotype turned up a few times. The genes are TRBV11-2 and TRBJ2-7, with D unclear. Germline values: CDR1 SGHAT, CDR2 FQNNGV. V lost 5 bases to trimming and J lost 6 bases, with 14 bases between them. The CDR3 sequence is 13 residues long. This chain's CDR3 is CASSPFTVGEQYF. CDR3 in DNA: TGTGCCAGCAGCCCTTTCACGGTTGGCGAGCAGTACTTC.

There are many counts of this clonotype. The V call is TRBV5-6, the J call TRBJ2-1; D uncertain. CDR1 and CDR2 (germline): SGHDT, YYEEEE. The CDR3 spans 13 residues. V shed 1 base and J shed 4 bases, with 6 bases lying between them. The CDR3 loop is CASSLNRYNEQFF. As DNA, the CDR3 is TGTGCCAGCAGCTTGAACAGATACAATGAGCAGTTCTTC.

The gene calls are TRBV27 and TRBJ2-1, with D unresolved. The V gene's germline CDR1 is MNHEY and CDR2 SMNVEV (reference sequence). This CDR3 comprises 14 residues. V lost 3 bases to trimming and J lost 8 bases, with 14 bases between them. As DNA, the CDR3 is TGTGCCAGCAGTTTCCTAACTGAGAAGGATGAGCAGTTCTTC. It encodes CASSFLTEKDEQFF.

This clonotype was found a few times. This sequence joins TRBV15 and TRBJ1-5, with TRBD1 matching 8 bases. This CDR3 has 16 residues. Germline values: CDR1 LNHNV, CDR2 YYDKDF (reference sequence). V trimming: 3 bases; J trimming: 3 bases; junction bases outside the gene matches: 7. The CDR3 spells CATSSPKDRVNQPQHF. CDR3 in DNA: TGTGCCACCAGCAGCCCAAAGGACAGGGTCAATCAGCCCCAGCATTTT.

V usage is TRBV20-1 and J usage is TRBJ2-7; no definite D call. The CDR3 covers 14 residues. V lost 1 base and J lost 2, with 12 bases in between. Germline V CDR1 and CDR2: DFQATT, SNEGSKA (reference sequence). The CDR3 reads CSARGIRPTYEQYF. Here the CDR3 DNA reads TGCAGTGCTAGAGGGATACGTCCAACCTACGAGCAGTACTTC.

V and J are TRBV20-1 and TRBJ1-4, with TRBD1 matching 9 bases. Germline V lookup: CDR1 DFQATT, CDR2 SNEGSKA (reference sequence). V trimming: 2 bases; J trimming: 8 bases; junction bases outside the gene matches: 15. The CDR3 spans 17 residues. The CDR3 bases are TGCAGTGCTAGACCTACAGGGGGCAGAGTCCATCGGGAAAAACTGTTTTTT. It translates to CSARPTGGRVHREKLFF.

This clonotype was recorded many times. J is TRBJ2-5 and V is TRBV29-1, with 7 bases lining up with TRBD2. This CDR3 region has 12 residues. The J segment lost 5 bases and the V segment lost 6 bases, leaving 6 bases of the junction unmatched. CDR1 and CDR2 from the germline V gene are SQVTM and ANQGSEA. For the CDR3, the DNA is TGCAGCGTGAAGGGTAGCGGGGAGACCCAGTACTTC. Translation gives CSVKGSGETQYF. Looking up the rest from reference TRBV29-1 and TRBJ2-5 gives the full variable domain: SAVISQKPSRDICQRGTSLTIQCQVDSQVTMMFWYRQQPGQSLTLIATANQGSEATYESGFVIDKFPISRPNLTFSTLTVSNMSPEDSSIYLCSVKGSGETQYFGPGTRLLVL.

The chain combines TRBV2 with TRBJ2-4; D is ambiguous. Germline-derived CDR1 and CDR2 are SNHLY and FYNNEI. Trimming pared 4 bases from V and 0 bases from J, leaving 7 bases between. This CDR3 region has 14 residues. CDR3 amino acids: CASSGEGAKNIQYF. The CDR3, as DNA: TGTGCCAGCAGTGGGGAAGGAGCCAAAAACATTCAGTACTTC. Drawing the rest from reference TRBV2 and TRBJ2-4, the complete variable domain is EPEVTQTPSHQVTQMGQEVILRCVPISNHLYFYWYRQILGQKVEFLVSFYNNEISEKSEIFDDQFSVERPDGSNFTLKIRSTKLEDSAMYFCASSGEGAKNIQYFGAGTRLSVL.

J is TRBJ1-6 and V is TRBV6-1, with 9 bases lining up with TRBD1. Germline values: CDR1 MNHNS, CDR2 SASEGT. V trimming: 3 bases; J trimming: 8 bases; junction bases outside the gene matches: 8. The CDR3 has 16 amino acids. DNA for the CDR3: TGTGCCAGCAGTGATCAGGGACAGGGTTATCATTCACCCCTCCACTTT. This sequence encodes CASSDQGQGYHSPLHF.

This clonotype was found a few times. The chain combines TRBV4-1 with TRBJ1-2, with D uncertain. The CDR3 has 16 residues. From germline, CDR1 is MGHRA and CDR2 YSYEKL. V gave up 0 bases and J gave up 4 bases, with 15 bases separating them. The CDR3 loop reads CASSQENEEIRYGYTF. In DNA form, the CDR3 reads TGCGCCAGCAGCCAAGAAAACGAGGAGATCCGCTATGGCTACACCTTC.

This clonotype appeared a few times. The chain joins TRBV20-1 to TRBJ2-2, with D possibly being TRBD2 (6 bases). CDR3 size: 15 residues. V lost 1 base, J lost 5 bases, and 14 bases lay in between. CDR1 and CDR2 (germline): DFQATT, SNEGSKA (reference sequence). CDR3 nucleotides: TGCAGTGCTAGAGTGACGGGAGCGAGTACCGGGGAGCTGTTTTTT. Translated, it gives CSARVTGASTGELFF.

The V call is TRBV24-1, the J call TRBJ2-2; possibly TRBD2 for D (6 bases). The CDR3 has 16 amino acids. V lost 5 bases and J lost 5, with 17 bases in between. Germline CDR1 is KGHDR and CDR2 is SFDVKD. The CDR3 sequence: CATSAALVGRTGELFF. Written as DNA, the CDR3 is TGTGCCACCAGTGCCGCTTTGGTAGGGAGGACCGGGGAGCTGTTTTTT.

J is TRBJ2-2 and V is TRBV7-6; 7 bases map to TRBD1. This CDR3 is 16 amino acids long. Germline CDR1 reads SGHVS; CDR2 reads FNYEAQ. The junction had 7 bases not matched to a gene; V was cut back by 6 bases and J by 0 bases. As DNA, the CDR3 is TGTGCCAGCAGTTCGACAGGGACCTCGAACACCGGGGAGCTGTTTTTT. Translation gives CASSSTGTSNTGELFF.

The chain joins TRBV4-2 to TRBJ1-3, with D possibly matching TRBD1 (6 bases). Per the germline V gene, CDR1 is LGHNA and CDR2 is YNFKEQ. CDR3 length: 15 amino acids. V lost 2 bases to trimming and J lost 4 bases, with 12 bases between them. The CDR3 here is CASSQRSGGGNTIYF. The CDR3 coding sequence is TGTGCCAGCAGCCAAAGAAGTGGGGGCGGAAACACCATATATTTT.

The chain employs TRBV6-5 and TRBJ1-2; 10 bases match TRBD1. Germline CDR1 MNHEY, CDR2 SVGAGI. The CDR3 contains 15 residues. J was trimmed by 6 bases and V by 2 bases; bases with no gene match: 6. CDR3 DNA: TGTGCCAGCAGTTACGCCGGGACAGGGGTCGATGGCTACACCTTC. Its protein product is CASSYAGTGVDGYTF.

This clonotype turned up a few times. J is TRBJ1-4 and V is TRBV2; 7 bases fit TRBD1. Germline trimming cut 6 bases from V and 14 bases from J; bases unmatched to any gene: 9. This CDR3 is 12 amino acids long. Germline loops: CDR1 SNHLY, CDR2 FYNNEI. The CDR3 region has the DNA TGTGCCAGCAGGGGGAACAGGGGAGGCCTGTTTTTT. Its translation: CASRGNRGGLFF.

This rearrangement joins TRBV10-3 to TRBJ1-5, with D unresolved. Germline-derived CDR1 and CDR2 are ENHRY and SYGVKD. The CDR3 sequence is 13 residues long. The V and J ends lost 3 bases and 3 bases respectively, with 6 bases between them. For the CDR3, the DNA is TGTGCCATCAGTGACGGAAACAATCAGCCCCAGCATTTT. Protein sequence: CAISDGNNQPQHF.

This CDR3 is CSAPGGGYEQYF. CDR3 DNA sequence: TGCAGTGCTCCGGGAGGAGGGTACGAGCAGTACTTC. This chain joins TRBV20-1 and TRBJ2-7; 7 bases are a match to TRBD2. There are 12 residues in the CDR3. J gave up 4 bases and V 5 bases, and 5 bases lay outside the gene matches. CDR1 and CDR2 (germline): DFQATT, SNEGSKA (reference sequence).

The V gene is TRBV12-3 or TRBV12-4, the J gene TRBJ1-1, with a weak D call TRBD1 (5 bases). Trimming took off 5 bases at V and 0 bases at J, with 10 bases between the two ends. This CDR3 contains 14 residues. As DNA, the CDR3 is TGTGCCAGCAGTACCGACAGCCTGAACACTGAAGCTTTCTTT. Translated: CASSTDSLNTEAFF.

This clonotype was detected only a few times. This rearrangement joins TRBV7-2 to TRBJ1-3; D unclear. Germline CDR1 and CDR2: SGHTA and FQGNSA. V lost 2 bases and J lost 3, with 5 bases in between. The CDR3 extends over 13 amino acids. This CDR3 is CASSLLVGNTIYF. The CDR3 region has the DNA TGTGCCAGCAGCTTACTTGTTGGAAACACCATATATTTT.